The 18 T cell receptor beta chains below were found in one sample sequenced in a study of persistence of HIV-infected CD4 T cells. No antigen has been assigned to these receptors. The stimulus was an HIV-1 Gag 15-mer peptide pool, about 1 ug/peptide/mL. CD40L-negative CD69-negative CD45RO-high memory CD4+ T cells were sorted as populations depleted of antigen-responding cells. Sequencing used immunoSEQ version 4 in survey mode. Method: immunoSEQ multiplex PCR; TCRdb's copy keeps in-frame clones and lacks some. The sample shows about 36,000 clones, over 75% of them seen only once. The specimen was cultured CD4+ T cells from PBMCs, collected from a patient who received antiretroviral therapy. These receptors were collected from an adult with HIV. The donor label of this sample is uncertain.

The table lists this clone with a count of one. The chain carries TRBV7-2 and TRBJ2-1, with 9 positions matching TRBD1. Germline assignment: CDR1 SGHTA and CDR2 FQGNSA. This CDR3 is 16 amino acids long. Losses at the gene ends were 3 bases for V and 9 bases for J; bases not matched to a gene: 12. The CDR3 sequence is CASSLAGTGLVSEQFF. The CDR3 region has the DNA TGTGCCAGCAGCTTGGCCGGGACAGGGTTGGTCAGTGAGCAGTTCTTC.

The chain joins TRBV27 to TRBJ1-2, with a possible D match to TRBD1 (5 bases). CDR1 and CDR2 from the germline V gene are MNHEY and SMNVEV (reference sequence). The CDR3 contains 16 residues. V lost 5 bases, J lost 0 bases, and 16 bases lay in between. The chain's CDR3 is CASSPTGLPPNYGYTF. In DNA form, the CDR3 reads TGTGCCAGCAGTCCAACGGGACTACCTCCTAACTATGGCTACACCTTC.

The J gene is TRBJ2-7, the V gene TRBV9, with 8 bases fitting TRBD1. The junction had 4 bases not matched to a gene; V was cut back by 3 bases and J by 5 bases. Germline assignment: CDR1 SGDLS and CDR2 YYNGEE. The CDR3 is 13 residues long. CDR3 in DNA: TGTGCCAGCAGCGCTCAGGGGGCAGACGAGCAGTACTTC. It specifies CASSAQGADEQYF.

This sequence joins TRBV28 and TRBJ1-1; D possibly corresponds to TRBD1 (6 bases). The germline gives CDR1 MDHEN, CDR2 SYDVKM. This CDR3 is built from 11 residues. V was clipped by 6 bases and J by 8 bases, with 10 bases between them. CDR3 region: CASRLTGEAFF. DNA for the CDR3: TGTGCCAGCAGGCTCACAGGGGAAGCTTTCTTT.

The chain is built from TRBV5-4 and TRBJ2-1; TRBD2 matches at 8 bases. V dropped 2 bases and J dropped 8; count of bases not matched to a gene: 9. The V gene's germline CDR1 is SGHNT and CDR2 YYREEE (reference sequence). The CDR3 runs 15 residues. The CDR3 nucleotides are TGTGCCAGCAGCTTCACTAGCGGTTCGGGCCATGAGCAGTTCTTC. This codes for CASSFTSGSGHEQFF.

V is TRBV28 and J is TRBJ1-1, with D possibly being TRBD1 (5 bases). This CDR3 has 13 amino acids. V was clipped by 6 bases and J by 1 base, with 9 bases between them. Germline V CDR1 and CDR2: MDHEN, SYDVKM. CDR3 in amino acids: CASRGQGNTEAFF. The CDR3 bases are TGTGCCAGCAGGGGGCAGGGGAACACTGAAGCTTTCTTT. The full variable domain, rest sourced from reference TRBV28 and TRBJ1-1, is DVKVTQSSRYLVKRTGEKVFLECVQDMDHENMFWYRQDPGLGLRLIYFSYDVKMKEKGDIPEGYSVSREKKERFSLILESASTNQTSMYLCASRGQGNTEAFFGQGTRLTVV.

This chain links TRBV4-2 with TRBJ2-3; no firm D call. CDR3 size: 15 residues. V was clipped by 0 bases and J by 9 bases, with 16 bases between them. Germline CDR1 reads LGHNA; CDR2 reads YNFKEQ. CDR3 in DNA: TGTGCCAGCAGCCAAGATTCCCGCGAAGCTGGGACGCAGTATTTT. The encoded protein is CASSQDSREAGTQYF.

This chain links TRBV2 with TRBJ2-5; TRBD1 or TRBD2 may be the D gene (5 bases each). The ends were cut back, 10 bases at V and 1 base at J, with 10 bases in the middle. The germline CDR1 and CDR2 sequences are SNHLY and FYNNEI. The CDR3 totals 12 residues. The CDR3 protein is CATRDVQETQYF. The CDR3 DNA sequence: TGTGCCACCCGGGACGTCCAAGAGACCCAGTACTTC.

This sequence joins TRBV20-1 and TRBJ2-3, with D possibly being TRBD2 (5 bases). Germline CDR1 reads DFQATT; CDR2 reads SNEGSKA (reference sequence). The CDR3 spans 11 residues. V was trimmed by 5 bases and J by 8 bases, leaving 11 bases between them. DNA of the CDR3: TGCAGTGCTCCGGGGTGGGGTACGCAGTATTTT. Translating gives CSAPGWGTQYF.

The J gene is TRBJ1-3, the V gene TRBV4-2; D is possibly TRBD1 (6 bases). Germline values: CDR1 LGHNA, CDR2 YNFKEQ. This CDR3 is built from 16 residues. Trimming stripped 0 bases from V and 3 bases from J, with 12 bases between. The CDR3 DNA sequence: TGTGCCAGCAGCCAAGACCTGACAGGTGGTGGAAACACCATATATTTT. Protein sequence: CASSQDLTGGGNTIYF.

The V call is TRBV28, the J call TRBJ2-6, with D perhaps TRBD1 (5 bases). The germline gives CDR1 MDHEN, CDR2 SYDVKM. This CDR3 region has 16 residues. The germline V and J ends were trimmed by 6 bases and 0 bases, with 12 bases remaining between them. The CDR3 loop reads CASSRDRVSGANVLTF. DNA for the CDR3: TGTGCCAGCAGCCGAGACAGAGTCTCTGGGGCCAACGTCCTGACTTTC.

The chain couples TRBV6-1 to TRBJ2-7; a weak D match, TRBD1 (5 bases). The CDR3 runs to 14 residues. V was cut by 5 bases and J by 4 bases, with 15 bases left in between. Germline CDR1 reads MNHNS; CDR2 reads SASEGT. CDR3 in DNA: TGTGCCAGCAGTAGACAGCTTGGTTTATACGAGCAGTACTTC. Encoded protein: CASSRQLGLYEQYF.

The chain carries TRBV29-1 and TRBJ1-1; 8 bases align to TRBD1. The CDR3 sequence is 13 residues long. V dropped 7 bases and J dropped 1; count of bases not matched to a gene: 5. Germline V gene lookup returns CDR1 SQVTM and CDR2 ANQGSEA. CDR3 residues: CSADRGGNTEAFF. CDR3 bases: TGCAGCGCCGACAGGGGAGGGAACACTGAAGCTTTCTTT. Looking up the rest from reference TRBV29-1 and TRBJ1-1 gives the full variable domain: SAVISQKPSRDICQRGTSLTIQCQVDSQVTMMFWYRQQPGQSLTLIATANQGSEATYESGFVIDKFPISRPNLTFSTLTVSNMSPEDSSIYLCSADRGGNTEAFFGQGTRLTVV.

This chain joins TRBV6-5 and TRBJ1-6; 10 positions agree with TRBD1. Trimming at V came to 6 bases and at J to 9 bases, leaving 8 bases not matched to a gene. The CDR3 loop spans 15 amino acids. Germline lookup yields CDR1 MNHEY and CDR2 SVGAGI. The CDR3 is CASRIRQGASSPLHF. CDR3 in DNA: TGTGCCAGCAGGATCCGACAGGGGGCTAGTTCACCCCTCCACTTT.

The chain has TRBV5-4 and TRBJ2-7; D unresolved. V lost 4 bases and J 2 bases, leaving 13 bases between the germline ends. CDR1 is SGHNT and CDR2 is YYREEE in the germline V gene (reference sequence). The CDR3 runs 14 residues. CDR3 nucleotide sequence: TGTGCCAGCAGCCACGACGGCCTCCCCTACGAGCAGTACTTC. Translated, it gives CASSHDGLPYEQYF. Looking up the rest from reference TRBV5-4 and TRBJ2-7 gives the full variable domain: ETGVTQSPTHLIKTRGQQVTLRCSSQSGHNTVSWYQQALGQGPQFIFQYYREEENGRGNFPPRFSGLQFPNYSSELNVNALELDDSALYLCASSHDGLPYEQYFGPGTRLTVT.

The chain couples TRBV18 to TRBJ2-3; D is perhaps TRBD1 (5 bases). V lost 3 bases and J 0 bases, leaving 10 bases between the germline ends. Germline V CDR1 and CDR2: KGHSH, LQKENI. The CDR3 totals 15 residues. CDR3 in DNA: TGTGCCAGCTCACCTACAGGAACTAGCACAGATACGCAGTATTTT. This gives the protein CASSPTGTSTDTQYF.

This clone was seen more than once but under ten times. This chain joins TRBV19 and TRBJ2-5, with 14 bases matching TRBD2. The V gene's germline CDR1 is LNHDA and CDR2 SQIVND (reference sequence). The CDR3 consists of 18 residues. Germline trimming cut 3 bases from V and 3 bases from J; bases unmatched to any gene: 9. The CDR3 nucleotides are TGTGCCAGTAGTATGATCCCCGGGACTAGCGGGAGAAAAGAGACCCAGTACTTC. Protein sequence: CASSMIPGTSGRKETQYF. Variable domain in full (rest from reference TRBV19 and TRBJ2-5): DGGITQSPKYLFRKEGQNVTLSCEQNLNHDAMYWYRQDPGQGLRLIYYSQIVNDFQKGDIAEGYSVSREKKESFPLTVTSAQKNPTAFYLCASSMIPGTSGRKETQYFGPGTRLLVL.

V usage is TRBV3-1 (or the pseudogene TRBV3-2) and J usage is TRBJ1-5; 8 bases fit TRBD1. This CDR3 spans 14 amino acids. The germline gives CDR1 LGHDT, CDR2 YNNKEL (reference sequence). Trimming removed 3 bases from V and 8 bases from J; junction bases left unmatched: 6. This CDR3 reads CASSHGQGYKPQHF. The CDR3 DNA is TGTGCCAGCAGCCACGGACAGGGATACAAGCCCCAGCATTTT.